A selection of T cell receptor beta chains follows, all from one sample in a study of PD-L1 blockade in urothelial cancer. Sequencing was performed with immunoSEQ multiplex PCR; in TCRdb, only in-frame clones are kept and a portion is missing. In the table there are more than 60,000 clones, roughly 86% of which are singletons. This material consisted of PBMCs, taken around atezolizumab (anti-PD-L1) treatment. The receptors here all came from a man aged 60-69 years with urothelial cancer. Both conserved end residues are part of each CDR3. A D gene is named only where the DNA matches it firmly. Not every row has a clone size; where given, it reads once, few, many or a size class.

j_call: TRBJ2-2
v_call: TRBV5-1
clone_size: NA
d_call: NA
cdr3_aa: CASSLVPPGPMATGELFF
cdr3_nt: TGCGCCAGCAGCTTAGTCCCCCCAGGCCCCATGGCCACCGGGGAGCTGTTTTTT

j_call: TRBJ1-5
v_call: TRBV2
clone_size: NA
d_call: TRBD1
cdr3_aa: CASRPRGNSNQPQHF
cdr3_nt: TGTGCCAGCAGGCCCAGGGGGAATAGCAATCAGCCCCAGCATTTT

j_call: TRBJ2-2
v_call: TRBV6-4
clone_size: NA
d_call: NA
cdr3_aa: CASKPGLLTGELFF
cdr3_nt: TGTGCCAGCAAACCGGGACTCCTCACCGGGGAGCTGTTTTTT

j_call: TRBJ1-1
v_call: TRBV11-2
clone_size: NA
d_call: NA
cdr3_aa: CASSLGVGGRTEAFF
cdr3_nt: TGTGCCAGCAGCTTAGGGGTCGGGGGTCGGACTGAAGCTTTCTTT

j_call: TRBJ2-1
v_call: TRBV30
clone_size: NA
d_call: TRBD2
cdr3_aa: CAWSLRGLAGNEQFF
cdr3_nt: TGTGCCTGGAGCCTACGGGGACTAGCGGGAAATGAGCAGTTCTTC

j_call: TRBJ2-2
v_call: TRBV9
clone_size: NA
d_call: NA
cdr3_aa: CASSFQSLARGNTGELFF
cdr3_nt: TGTGCCAGCAGCTTCCAATCTCTAGCACGCGGGAACACCGGGGAGCTGTTTTTT

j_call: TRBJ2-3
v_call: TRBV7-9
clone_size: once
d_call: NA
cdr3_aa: CASSPSGFTDTQYF
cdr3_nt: TGTGCCAGCAGCCCCAGCGGCTTTACAGATACGCAGTATTTT

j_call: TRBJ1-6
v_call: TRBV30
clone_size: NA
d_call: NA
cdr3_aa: CAWRNTQYNSPLHF
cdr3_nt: TGTGCCTGGCGGAACACACAGTATAATTCACCCCTCCACTTT

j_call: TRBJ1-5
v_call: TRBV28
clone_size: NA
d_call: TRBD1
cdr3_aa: CASSDTGDYQPQHF
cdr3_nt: TGTGCCAGCAGTGATACAGGGGACTATCAGCCCCAGCATTTT

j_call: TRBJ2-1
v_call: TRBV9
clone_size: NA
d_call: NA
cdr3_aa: CASSRGGAGEQFF
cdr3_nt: TGTGCCAGCTCTAGGGGGGGGGCCGGGGAGCAGTTCTTC

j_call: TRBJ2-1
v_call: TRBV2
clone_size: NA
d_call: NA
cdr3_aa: CASSEAPLPGQFF
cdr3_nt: TGTGCCAGCAGTGAAGCGCCTTTGCCAGGGCAGTTCTTC

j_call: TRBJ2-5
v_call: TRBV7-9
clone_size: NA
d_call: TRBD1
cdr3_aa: CASSRDRGLETQYF
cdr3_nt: TGTGCCAGCAGCCGGGACAGGGGGCTGGAGACCCAGTACTTC

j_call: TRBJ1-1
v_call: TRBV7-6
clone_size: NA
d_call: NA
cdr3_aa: CASSLEKQGVAFF
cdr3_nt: TGTGCCAGCAGCTTAGAGAAGCAGGGCGTGGCTTTCTTT

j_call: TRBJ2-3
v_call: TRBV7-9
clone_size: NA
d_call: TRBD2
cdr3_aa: CASSSRVDSGGRTDTQYF
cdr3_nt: TGTGCCAGCAGCTCGAGAGTAGATAGCGGGGGGAGGACAGATACGCAGTATTTT

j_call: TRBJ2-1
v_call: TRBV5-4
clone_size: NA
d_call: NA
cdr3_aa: CASSLGGNEQFF
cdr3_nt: TGTGCCAGCAGCTTGGGCGGCAATGAGCAGTTCTTC

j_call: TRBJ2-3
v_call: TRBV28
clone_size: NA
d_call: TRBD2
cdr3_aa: CASTIPSGASTDTQYF
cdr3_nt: TGTGCCAGCACCATCCCTAGCGGGGCTAGCACAGATACGCAGTATTTT

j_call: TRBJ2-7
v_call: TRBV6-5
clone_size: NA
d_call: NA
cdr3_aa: CASTRGGEYEQYF
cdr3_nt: TGTGCCAGCACCCGAGGGGGGGAATACGAGCAGTACTTC

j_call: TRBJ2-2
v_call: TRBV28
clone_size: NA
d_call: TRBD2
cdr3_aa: CASSSLAGKTNTGELFF
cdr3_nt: TGTGCCAGCAGTTCCTTAGCGGGGAAGACGAACACCGGGGAGCTGTTTTTT

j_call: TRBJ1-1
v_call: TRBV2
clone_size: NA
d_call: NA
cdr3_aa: CASREQGRYTTEAFF
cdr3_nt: TGTGCCAGCAGGGAACAGGGCCGGTATACCACTGAAGCTTTCTTT

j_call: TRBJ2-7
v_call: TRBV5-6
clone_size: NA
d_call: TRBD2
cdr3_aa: CASTHIGGSDYEQYF
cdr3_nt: TGTGCCAGCACCCACATCGGGGGGTCTGACTACGAGCAGTACTTC

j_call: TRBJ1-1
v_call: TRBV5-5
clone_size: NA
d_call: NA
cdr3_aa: CASSLVPENTEAFF
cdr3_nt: TGTGCCAGCAGCTTGGTGCCAGAGAACACTGAAGCTTTCTTT

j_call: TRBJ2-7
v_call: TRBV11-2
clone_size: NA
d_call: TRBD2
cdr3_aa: CASTLGLAGLPYF
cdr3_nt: TGTGCCAGCACCTTAGGACTAGCGGGACTTCCGTACTTC

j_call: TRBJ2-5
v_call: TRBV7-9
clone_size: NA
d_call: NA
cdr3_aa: CASSPRREQETQYF
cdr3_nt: TGTGCCAGCAGTCCCCGGAGGGAACAAGAGACCCAGTACTTC

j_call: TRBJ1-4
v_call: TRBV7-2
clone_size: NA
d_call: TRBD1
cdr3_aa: CASSGRRGREKLFF
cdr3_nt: TGTGCCAGCAGCGGACGTAGGGGGCGCGAAAAACTGTTTTTT

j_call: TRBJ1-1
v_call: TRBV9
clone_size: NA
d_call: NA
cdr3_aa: CASSSQGSTEAFF
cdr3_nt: TGTGCCAGCAGCTCACAGGGCTCCACCGAAGCTTTCTTT

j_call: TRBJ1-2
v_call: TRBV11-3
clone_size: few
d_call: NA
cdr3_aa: CASSSNYGYTF
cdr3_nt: TGTGCCAGCAGCTCGAACTATGGCTACACCTTC

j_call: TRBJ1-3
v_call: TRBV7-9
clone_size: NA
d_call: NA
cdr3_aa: CASSLDSSGNTIYF
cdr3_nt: TGTGCCAGCAGCTTAGATTCTTCTGGAAACACCATATATTTT

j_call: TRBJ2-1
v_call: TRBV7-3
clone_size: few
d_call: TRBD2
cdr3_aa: CASSMGLAFTYNEQFF
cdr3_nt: TGTGCCAGCAGCATGGGACTAGCCTTCACCTACAATGAGCAGTTCTTC

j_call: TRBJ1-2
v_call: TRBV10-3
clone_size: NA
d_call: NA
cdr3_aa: CAISAGGGYGYTF
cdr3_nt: TGTGCCATCAGTGCTGGCGGGGGCTATGGCTACACCTTC

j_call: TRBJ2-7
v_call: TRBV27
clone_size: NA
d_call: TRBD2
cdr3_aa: CAAGERTYEQYF
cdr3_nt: TGCGCGGCGGGAGAGAGAACCTACGAGCAGTACTTC

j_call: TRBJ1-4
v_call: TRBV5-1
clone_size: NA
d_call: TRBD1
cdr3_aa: CASSPEGTANNEKLFF
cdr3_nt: TGCGCCAGCAGCCCGGAGGGGACAGCCAACAATGAAAAACTGTTTTTT

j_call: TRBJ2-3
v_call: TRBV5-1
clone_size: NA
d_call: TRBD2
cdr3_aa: CASSLESGGPNTQYF
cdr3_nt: TGCGCCAGCAGCTTGGAATCGGGAGGGCCAAATACGCAGTATTTT

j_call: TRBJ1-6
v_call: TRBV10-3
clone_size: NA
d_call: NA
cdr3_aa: CAISTLIGPSESPLHF
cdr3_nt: TGTGCCATCAGCACTTTGATCGGCCCTTCGGAGTCACCCCTCCACTTT

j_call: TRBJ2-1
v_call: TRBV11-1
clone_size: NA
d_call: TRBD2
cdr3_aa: CASGIGTSGIDEQFF
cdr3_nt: TGTGCCAGCGGGATCGGGACTAGCGGGATCGATGAGCAGTTCTTC

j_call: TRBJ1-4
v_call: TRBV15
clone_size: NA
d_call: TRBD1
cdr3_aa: CATSNPGGPTNEKLFF
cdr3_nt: TGTGCCACCAGCAACCCAGGGGGCCCAACTAATGAAAAACTGTTTTTT

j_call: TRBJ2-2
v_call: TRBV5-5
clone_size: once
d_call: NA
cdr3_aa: CASRGSGPAGELFF
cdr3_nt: TGTGCCAGCAGGGGCAGCGGGCCGGCCGGGGAGCTGTTTTTT

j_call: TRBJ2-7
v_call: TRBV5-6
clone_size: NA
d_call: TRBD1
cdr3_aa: CASSFGWTGGAEQYF
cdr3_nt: TGTGCCAGCAGCTTCGGCTGGACAGGGGGGGCCGAGCAGTACTTC